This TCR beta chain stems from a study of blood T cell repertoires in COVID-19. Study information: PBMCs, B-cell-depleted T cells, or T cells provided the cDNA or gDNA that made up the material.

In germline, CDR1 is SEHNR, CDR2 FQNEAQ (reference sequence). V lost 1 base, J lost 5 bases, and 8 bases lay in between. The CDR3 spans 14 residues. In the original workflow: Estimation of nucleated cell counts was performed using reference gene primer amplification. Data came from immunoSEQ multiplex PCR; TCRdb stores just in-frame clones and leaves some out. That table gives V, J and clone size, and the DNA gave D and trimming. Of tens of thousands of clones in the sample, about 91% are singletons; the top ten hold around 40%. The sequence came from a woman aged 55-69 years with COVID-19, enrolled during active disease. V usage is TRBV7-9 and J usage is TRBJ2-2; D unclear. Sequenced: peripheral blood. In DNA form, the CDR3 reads TGTGCCAGCAGCTTAGTTAGAGGAACCGGGGAGCTGTTTTTT. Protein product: CASSLVRGTGELFF. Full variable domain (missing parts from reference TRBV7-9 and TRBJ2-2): DTGVSQNPRHKITKRGQNVTFRCDPISEHNRLYWYRQTLGQGPEFLTYFQNEAQLEKSRLLSDRFSAERPKGSFSTLEIQRTEQGDSAMYLCASSLVRGTGELFFGEGSRLTVL.